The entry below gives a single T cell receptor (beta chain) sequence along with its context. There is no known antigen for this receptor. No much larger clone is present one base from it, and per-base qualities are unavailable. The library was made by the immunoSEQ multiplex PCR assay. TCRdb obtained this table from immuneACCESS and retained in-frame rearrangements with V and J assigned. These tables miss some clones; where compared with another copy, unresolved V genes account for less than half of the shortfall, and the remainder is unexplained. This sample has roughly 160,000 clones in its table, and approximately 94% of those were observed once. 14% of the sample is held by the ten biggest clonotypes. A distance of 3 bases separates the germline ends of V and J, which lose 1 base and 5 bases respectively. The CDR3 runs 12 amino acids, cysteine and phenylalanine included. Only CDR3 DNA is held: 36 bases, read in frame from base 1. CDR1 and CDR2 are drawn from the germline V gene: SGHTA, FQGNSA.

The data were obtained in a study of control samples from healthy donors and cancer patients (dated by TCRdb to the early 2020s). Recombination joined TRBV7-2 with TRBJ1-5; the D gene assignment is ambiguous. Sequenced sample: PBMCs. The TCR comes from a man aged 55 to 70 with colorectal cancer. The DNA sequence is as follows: TGTGCCAGCAGCTTAGTGGATCAGCCCCAGCATTTT. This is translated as CASSLVDQPQHF.